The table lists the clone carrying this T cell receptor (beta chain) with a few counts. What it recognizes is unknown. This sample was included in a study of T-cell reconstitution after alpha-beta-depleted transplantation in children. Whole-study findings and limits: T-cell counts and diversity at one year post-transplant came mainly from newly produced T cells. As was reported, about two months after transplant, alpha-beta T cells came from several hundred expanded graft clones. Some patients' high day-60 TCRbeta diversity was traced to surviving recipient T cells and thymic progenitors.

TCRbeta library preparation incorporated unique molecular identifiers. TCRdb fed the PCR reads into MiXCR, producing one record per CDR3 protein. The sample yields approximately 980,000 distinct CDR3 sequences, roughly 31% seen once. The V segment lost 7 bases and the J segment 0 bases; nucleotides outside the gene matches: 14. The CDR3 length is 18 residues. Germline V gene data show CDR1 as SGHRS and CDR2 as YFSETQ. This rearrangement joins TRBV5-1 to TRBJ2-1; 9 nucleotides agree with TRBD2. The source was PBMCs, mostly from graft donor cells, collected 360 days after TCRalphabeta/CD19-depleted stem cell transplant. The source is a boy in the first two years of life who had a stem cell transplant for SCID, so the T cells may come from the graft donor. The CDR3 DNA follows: TGCGCCAGCGATATGGGGCTAGCGGGGCCTAGCTCCTACAATGAGCAGTTCTTC. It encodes CASDMGLAGPSSYNEQFF.